What follows is one T cell receptor beta chain and its context. Its antigen remains unidentified. This sample is part of a study of blood T cells in healthy people across ages. Study-wide results and limits: Researchers said unsorted PBMCs prevented a conclusive naive versus antigen-experienced comparison.

This CDR3 contains 15 residues. The V gene's germline CDR1 is LGHDT and CDR2 YNNKEL (reference sequence). Germline trimming cut 1 base from V and 6 bases from J; bases unmatched to any gene: 4. Alongside a J-beta primer mix, a sample-barcoded 5' primer served in a second PCR lasting about 6 to 11 cycles. Via MiXCR, TCRdb re-called the 5' RACE reads, giving one row per CDR3 protein. The profile shows around 710,000 distinct CDR3 sequences, about 40% of them singletons. This clonotype was sampled from a woman aged 55-70 years in good health. V usage is TRBV3-1 and J usage is TRBJ2-3; 10 nucleotides align to TRBD2. The sequenced material came from blood. The CDR3 bases are TGTGCCAGCAGCCAAGTCGCTAGCGGGAGTGATACGCAGTATTTT. The encoded protein is CASSQVASGSDTQYF.